The source of this TCR beta chain is a study of blood T cell repertoires in COVID-19. For the study at large: Sources were T cells, B-cell-depleted T cells, or PBMCs; the material itself was cDNA or gDNA.

Only in-frame clones appear in the TCRdb table, and some are missing; sequencing was by immunoSEQ multiplex PCR. The profile shows 200,000 to 250,000 clones, 83% of them singletons. Seattle patient enrollment occurred during active infection, with longitudinal follow-up thereafter. Specimen: peripheral blood. This receptor was taken from a woman aged 25 to 45 with COVID-19, enrolled during active disease.

CDR3 protein: CASSYDRSTNEKLFF. DNA for the CDR3: TGTGCCAGCAGCTACGACAGGTCAACTAATGAAAAACTGTTTTTT. The rearrangement uses TRBV11-2 and TRBJ1-4, with D perhaps TRBD1 (6 bases). V gave up 4 bases and J gave up 0 bases, with 9 bases separating them. The CDR3 totals 15 residues. CDR1 and CDR2 (germline): SGHAT, FQNNGV.